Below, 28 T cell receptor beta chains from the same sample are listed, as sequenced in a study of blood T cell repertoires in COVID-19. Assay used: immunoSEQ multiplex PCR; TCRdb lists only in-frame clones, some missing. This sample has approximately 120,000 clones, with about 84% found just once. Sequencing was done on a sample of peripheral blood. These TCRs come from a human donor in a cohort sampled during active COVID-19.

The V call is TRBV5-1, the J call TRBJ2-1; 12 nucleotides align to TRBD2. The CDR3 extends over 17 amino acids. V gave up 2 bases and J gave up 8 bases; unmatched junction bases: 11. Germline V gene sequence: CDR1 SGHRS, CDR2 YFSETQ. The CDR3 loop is CASSFGSSGRARDEQFF. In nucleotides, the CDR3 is TGCGCCAGCAGCTTCGGTTCTAGCGGGAGGGCTAGGGATGAGCAGTTCTTC.

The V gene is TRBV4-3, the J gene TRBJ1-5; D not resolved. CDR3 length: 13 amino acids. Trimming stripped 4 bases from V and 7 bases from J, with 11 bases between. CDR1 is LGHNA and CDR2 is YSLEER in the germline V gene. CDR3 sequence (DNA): TGCGCCAGCAGCCTGAACGTGGGCCAGCCCCAGCATTTT. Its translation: CASSLNVGQPQHF.

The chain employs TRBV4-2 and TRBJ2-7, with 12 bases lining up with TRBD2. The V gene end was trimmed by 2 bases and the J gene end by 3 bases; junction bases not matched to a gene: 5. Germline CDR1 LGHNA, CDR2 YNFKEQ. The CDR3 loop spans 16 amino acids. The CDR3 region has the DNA TGTGCCAGCAGCCAAACTCGGACTAGCGGGATCTACGAGCAGTACTTC. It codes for CASSQTRTSGIYEQYF.

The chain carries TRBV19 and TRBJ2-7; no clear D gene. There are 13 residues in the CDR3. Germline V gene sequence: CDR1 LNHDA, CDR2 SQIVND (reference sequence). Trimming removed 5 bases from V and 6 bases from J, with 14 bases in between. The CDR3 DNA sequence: TGTGCCAGTAGTGCCACGGTGGTGAGCGAGCAGTACTTC. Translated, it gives CASSATVVSEQYF.

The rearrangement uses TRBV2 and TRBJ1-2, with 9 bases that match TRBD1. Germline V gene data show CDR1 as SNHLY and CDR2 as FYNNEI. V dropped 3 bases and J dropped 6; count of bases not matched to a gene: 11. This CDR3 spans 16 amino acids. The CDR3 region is CASSDSLQGARNGYTF. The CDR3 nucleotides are TGTGCCAGCAGTGATAGTTTACAGGGGGCGAGGAATGGCTACACCTTC.

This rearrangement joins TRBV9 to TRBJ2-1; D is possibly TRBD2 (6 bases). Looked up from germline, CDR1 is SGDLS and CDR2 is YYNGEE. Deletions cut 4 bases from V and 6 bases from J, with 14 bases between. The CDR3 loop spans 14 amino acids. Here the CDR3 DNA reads TGTGCCAGCAGCTACCGGGACTGGGGCAATGAGCAGTTCTTC. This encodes CASSYRDWGNEQFF. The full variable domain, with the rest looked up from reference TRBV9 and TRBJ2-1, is DSGVTQTPKHLITATGQRVTLRCSPRSGDLSVYWYQQSLDQGLQFLIQYYNGEERAKGNILERFSAQQFPDLHSELNLSSLELGDSALYFCASSYRDWGNEQFFGPGTRLTVL.

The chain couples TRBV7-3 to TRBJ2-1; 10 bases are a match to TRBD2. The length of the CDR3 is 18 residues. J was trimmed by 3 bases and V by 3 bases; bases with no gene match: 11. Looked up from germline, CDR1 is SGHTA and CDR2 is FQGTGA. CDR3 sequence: CASSLPNFGLAVYNEQFF. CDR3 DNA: TGTGCCAGCAGCTTGCCCAATTTTGGACTAGCGGTCTACAATGAGCAGTTCTTC.

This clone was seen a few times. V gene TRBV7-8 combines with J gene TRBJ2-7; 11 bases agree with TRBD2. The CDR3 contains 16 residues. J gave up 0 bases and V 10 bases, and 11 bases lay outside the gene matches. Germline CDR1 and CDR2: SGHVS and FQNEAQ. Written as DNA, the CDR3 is TGTGCCATCCGCCAAGTAGGGACTAGCGGCTCCTACGAGCAGTACTTC. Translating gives CAIRQVGTSGSYEQYF.

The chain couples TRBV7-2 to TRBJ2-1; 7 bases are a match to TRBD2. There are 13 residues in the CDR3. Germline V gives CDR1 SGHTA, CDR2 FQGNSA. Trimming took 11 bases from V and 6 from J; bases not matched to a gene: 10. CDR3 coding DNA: TGTGCCGGAAGAGCGGGATCTGGCAATGAGCAGTTCTTC. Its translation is CAGRAGSGNEQFF.

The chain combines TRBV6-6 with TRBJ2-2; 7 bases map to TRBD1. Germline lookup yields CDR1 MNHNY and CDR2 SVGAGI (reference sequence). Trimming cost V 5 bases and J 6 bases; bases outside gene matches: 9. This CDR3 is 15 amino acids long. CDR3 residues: CASSLRQGKAGELFF. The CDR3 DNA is TGTGCCAGCAGTCTCAGACAGGGAAAAGCCGGGGAGCTGTTTTTT.

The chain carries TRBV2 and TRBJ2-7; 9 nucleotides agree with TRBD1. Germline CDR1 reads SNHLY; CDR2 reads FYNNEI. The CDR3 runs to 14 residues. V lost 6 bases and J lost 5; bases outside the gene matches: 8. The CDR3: CASSVTGGRDEQYF. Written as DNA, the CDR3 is TGTGCCAGCAGCGTAACAGGGGGCCGCGACGAGCAGTACTTC.

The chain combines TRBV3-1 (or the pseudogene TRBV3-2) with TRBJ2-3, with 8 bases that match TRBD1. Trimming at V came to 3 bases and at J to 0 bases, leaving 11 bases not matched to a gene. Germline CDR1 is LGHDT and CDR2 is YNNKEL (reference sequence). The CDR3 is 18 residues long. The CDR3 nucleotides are TGTGCCAGCAGCCAGTGGACAGGGTCTGGCCTTAGCACAGATACGCAGTATTTT. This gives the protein CASSQWTGSGLSTDTQYF.

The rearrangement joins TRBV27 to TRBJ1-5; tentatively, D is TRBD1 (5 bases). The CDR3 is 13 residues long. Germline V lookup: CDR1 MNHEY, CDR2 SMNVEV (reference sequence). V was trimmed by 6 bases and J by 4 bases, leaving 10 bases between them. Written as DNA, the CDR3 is TGTGCCAGCAGCCAGACAGTAAATCAGCCCCAGCATTTT. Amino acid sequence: CASSQTVNQPQHF.

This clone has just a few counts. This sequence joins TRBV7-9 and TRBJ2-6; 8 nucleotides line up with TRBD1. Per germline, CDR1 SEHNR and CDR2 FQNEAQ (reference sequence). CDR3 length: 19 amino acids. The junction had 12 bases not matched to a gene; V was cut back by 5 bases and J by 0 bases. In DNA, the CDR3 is TGTGCCAGCAGCCCAATGGGTGGACAGGGCAACTCTGGGGCCAACGTCCTGACTTTC. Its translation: CASSPMGGQGNSGANVLTF.

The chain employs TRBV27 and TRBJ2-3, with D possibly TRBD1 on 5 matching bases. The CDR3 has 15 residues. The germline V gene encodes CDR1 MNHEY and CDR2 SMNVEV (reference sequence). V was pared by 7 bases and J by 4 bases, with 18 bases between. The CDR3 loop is CASMGLGPSSDTQYF. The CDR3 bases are TGTGCCAGCATGGGGCTAGGACCGTCGTCAGATACGCAGTATTTT.

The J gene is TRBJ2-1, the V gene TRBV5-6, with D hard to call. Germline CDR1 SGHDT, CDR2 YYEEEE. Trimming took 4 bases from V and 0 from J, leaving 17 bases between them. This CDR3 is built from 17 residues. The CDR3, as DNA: TGTGCCAGCAGCCCGCCCCTAAATCTAAGCTCCTACAATGAGCAGTTCTTC. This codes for CASSPPLNLSSYNEQFF.

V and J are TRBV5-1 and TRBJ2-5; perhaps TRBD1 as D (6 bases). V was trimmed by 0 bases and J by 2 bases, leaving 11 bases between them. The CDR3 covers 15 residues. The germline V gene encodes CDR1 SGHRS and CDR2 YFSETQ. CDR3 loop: CASSLAGQLQETQYF. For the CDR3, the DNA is TGCGCCAGCAGCTTGGCGGGACAACTACAAGAGACCCAGTACTTC.

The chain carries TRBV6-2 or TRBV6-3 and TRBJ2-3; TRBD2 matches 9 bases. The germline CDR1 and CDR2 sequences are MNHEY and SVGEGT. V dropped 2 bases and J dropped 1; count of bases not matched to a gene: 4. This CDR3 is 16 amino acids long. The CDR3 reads CASSYLRTSGTDTQYF. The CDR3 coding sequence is TGTGCCAGCAGTTACCTTCGGACTAGCGGCACAGATACGCAGTATTTT.

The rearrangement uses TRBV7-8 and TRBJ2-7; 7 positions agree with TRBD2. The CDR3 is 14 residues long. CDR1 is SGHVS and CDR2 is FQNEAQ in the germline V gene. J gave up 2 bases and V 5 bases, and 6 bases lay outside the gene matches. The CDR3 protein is CASSRGGTTYEQYF. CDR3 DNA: TGTGCCAGCAGCCGAGGCGGGACTACCTACGAGCAGTACTTC.

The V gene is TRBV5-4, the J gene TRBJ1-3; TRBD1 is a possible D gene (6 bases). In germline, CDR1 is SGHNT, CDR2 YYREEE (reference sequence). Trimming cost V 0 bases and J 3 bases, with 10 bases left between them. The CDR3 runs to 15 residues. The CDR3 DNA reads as TGTGCCAGCAGCTTGGAGGGGGTTTATGGAAACACCATATATTTT. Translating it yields CASSLEGVYGNTIYF. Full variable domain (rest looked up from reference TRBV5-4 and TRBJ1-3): ETGVTQSPTHLIKTRGQQVTLRCSSQSGHNTVSWYQQALGQGPQFIFQYYREEENGRGNFPPRFSGLQFPNYSSELNVNALELDDSALYLCASSLEGVYGNTIYFGEGSWLTVV.

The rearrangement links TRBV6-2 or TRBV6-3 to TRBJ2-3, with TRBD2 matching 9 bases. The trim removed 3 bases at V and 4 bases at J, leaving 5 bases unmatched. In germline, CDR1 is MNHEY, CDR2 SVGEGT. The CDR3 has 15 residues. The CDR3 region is CASSYSGSGADTQYF. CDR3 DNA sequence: TGTGCCAGCAGTTATAGCGGGAGTGGCGCAGATACGCAGTATTTT.

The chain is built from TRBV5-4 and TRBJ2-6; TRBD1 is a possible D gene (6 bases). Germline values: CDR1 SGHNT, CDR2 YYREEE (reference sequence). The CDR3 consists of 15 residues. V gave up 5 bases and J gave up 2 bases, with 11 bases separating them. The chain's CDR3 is CASSYRVTGANVLTF. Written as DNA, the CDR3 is TGTGCCAGCAGTTACAGGGTAACTGGGGCCAACGTCCTGACTTTC.

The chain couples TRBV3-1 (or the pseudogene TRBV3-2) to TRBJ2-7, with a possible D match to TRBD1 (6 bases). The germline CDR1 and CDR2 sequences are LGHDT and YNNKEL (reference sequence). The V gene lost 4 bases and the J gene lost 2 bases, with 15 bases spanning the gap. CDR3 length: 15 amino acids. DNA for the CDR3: TGTGCCAGCAGCCCCCGACAGGAAAGCCCCTACGAGCAGTACTTC. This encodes CASSPRQESPYEQYF.

This CDR3 reads CASSFSFQGTEAFF. In nucleotides, the CDR3 is TGTGCCAGCAGCTTCAGTTTTCAGGGCACTGAAGCTTTCTTT. V is TRBV13 and J is TRBJ1-1, with D maybe TRBD1 (5 bases). This CDR3 has 14 amino acids. Between the trimmed V and J ends, which lost 3 bases and 4 bases, there was a span of 12 bases. Germline V lookup: CDR1 PRHDT, CDR2 FYEKMQ (reference sequence).

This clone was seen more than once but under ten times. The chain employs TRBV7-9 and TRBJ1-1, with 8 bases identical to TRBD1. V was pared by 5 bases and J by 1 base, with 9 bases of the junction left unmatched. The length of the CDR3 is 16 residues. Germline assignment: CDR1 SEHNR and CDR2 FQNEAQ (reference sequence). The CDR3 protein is CASSPPGQGENTEAFF. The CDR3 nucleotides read TGTGCCAGCAGCCCACCCGGACAGGGCGAGAACACTGAAGCTTTCTTT.

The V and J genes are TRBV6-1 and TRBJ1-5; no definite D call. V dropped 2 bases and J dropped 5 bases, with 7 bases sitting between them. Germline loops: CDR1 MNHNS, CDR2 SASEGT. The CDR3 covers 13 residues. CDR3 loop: CASSEQGDQPQHF. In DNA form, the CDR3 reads TGTGCCAGCAGTGAACAAGGAGATCAGCCCCAGCATTTT.

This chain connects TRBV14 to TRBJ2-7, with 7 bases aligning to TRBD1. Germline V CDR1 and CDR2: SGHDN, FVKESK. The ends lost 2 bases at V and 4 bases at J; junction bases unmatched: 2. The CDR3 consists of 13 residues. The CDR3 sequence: CASSQQGVYEQYF. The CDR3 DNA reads TGTGCCAGCAGCCAACAGGGGGTATACGAGCAGTACTTC.

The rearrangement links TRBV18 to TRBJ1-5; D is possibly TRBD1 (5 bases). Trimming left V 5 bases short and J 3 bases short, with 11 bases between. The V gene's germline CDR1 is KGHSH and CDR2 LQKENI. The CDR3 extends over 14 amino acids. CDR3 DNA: TGTGCCAGCTCAAATGGGGGGATCAATCAGCCCCAGCATTTT. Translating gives CASSNGGINQPQHF.